The next 21 T cell receptor beta chains were all read from a single sample in a study of CD8+ T cells in alopecia areata. Following RNA extraction, reverse transcription yielded cDNA that acted as the sequencing template. TCRdb keeps only in-frame clones here, not all; method: immunoSEQ multiplex PCR. The repertoire consists of 90,000 to 130,000 clones, none detected only once. The sample taken for sequencing was lesional skin. The receptors derive from a C3H/HeJ mouse with alopecia areata. The strain's MHC: H2-k.

This clone showed up just a few times. Mouse gene names apply. From the germline J gene comes the end of the CDR3, since the read stops 4 residues before it. The chain combines TRBV13-1 with TRBJ2-1; tentative D call: TRBD2 (7 bases). Germline V lookup: CDR1 NSHNY, CDR2 SYGAGN. Trimming removed 4 bases at V and 3 bases at J, with 8 bases between. The CDR3 runs to 13 residues. Partial CDR3 DNA: TGTGCCAGCAGTAGGGGGGCCTATGCT. Its protein is CASSRGAYA. The whole CDR3 is CASSRGAYAEQFF.

Details on this clone: All gene names here are mouse names. The read terminates 4 residues ahead of where the CDR3 ends, so the germline J gene completes it. The chain recombines TRBV13-3 with TRBJ2-1; 7 nucleotides agree with TRBD2. The V gene's germline CDR1 is NNHDY and CDR2 SYVADS. The CDR3 sequence is 14 residues long. CDR3 DNA (partial): TGTGCCAGCAGTGAGGGGGGGGGAGGGGCT. Translating gives CASSEGGGGA. The whole CDR3 sequence reads CASSEGGGGAEQFF.

This clone was seen more than once but under ten times. The DNA translation disagrees with the TCRdb protein at residue 11, so the protein in this description comes from the DNA. Gene names follow the mouse nomenclature. With the read ending 3 residues before the CDR3 end, the germline J gene is used to fill in that end. The chain joins TRBV13-3 to TRBJ1-3; 7 bases align to TRBD1. The CDR3 has 14 residues. V lost 9 bases to trimming and J lost 1 base; unmatched junction nucleotides: 7. Looked up from germline, CDR1 is NNHDY and CDR2 is SYVADS. CDR3 bases read: TGTGCCACACGTTTGACAGGGTCTGGAAATACG. Residues: CATRLTGSGNT. The full CDR3 reads CATRLTGSGNTLYF.

There are a few counts of this clone. The listed genes are named as in mouse. With the read ending 4 residues before the CDR3 end, the germline J gene is used to fill in that end. The rearrangement links TRBV13-3 to TRBJ2-3; 10 positions agree with TRBD2. V gave up 0 bases and J gave up 2 bases; unmatched junction bases: 6. The germline V gene encodes CDR1 NNHDY and CDR2 SYVADS. The CDR3 is 17 residues long. The CDR3 DNA, read in part, is TGTGCCAGCAGTGATGTGGCTGGGGGGGCGCATGCAGAA. It translates to CASSDVAGGAHAE. From start to end, the CDR3 is CASSDVAGGAHAETLYF.

This clone was picked up a small number of times. Gene names and germline match the mouse. Coverage ceases 4 residues before the CDR3 finishes, and the germline J gene fills in the end. J is TRBJ1-4 and V is TRBV13-3; TRBD1 might be the D (6 bases). Germline V gene data show CDR1 as NNHDY and CDR2 as SYVADS. This CDR3 spans 16 amino acids. Deletions cut 1 base from V and 3 bases from J, with 13 bases between. This CDR3 reads CASSDPGGWANERLFF. The part of the CDR3 DNA that was read is TGTGCCAGCAGTGATCCGGGGGGCTGGGCCAACGAA.

This clone was counted a few times. A read error is possible here, since a much larger clone lies one base away. Gene names denote mouse genes. Incomplete CDR3 DNA: TGTGCCAGCAGGGACAAACTCTAT. It translates to CASRDKLY. The full CDR3 protein reads CASRDKLYEQYF. The rearrangement links TRBV19 to TRBJ2-7; a weak D match, TRBD1 (5 bases). The read terminates 4 residues ahead of where the CDR3 ends, so the germline J gene completes it. Germline loops: CDR1 FNHDT, CDR2 SITEND (reference sequence). CDR3 length equals 12 residues. The germline V and J ends were trimmed by 5 bases and 3 bases, with 9 bases remaining between them.

About this clone: The gene symbols are mouse symbols. The observed sequence ends 4 residues before the CDR3 terminus, with the missing tail filled in from the germline J gene. The gene calls are TRBV13-1 and TRBJ1-2; 8 bases agree with TRBD1. The CDR3 extends over 15 amino acids. Per germline, CDR1 NSHNY and CDR2 SYGAGN. Trimming at V came to 0 bases and at J to 2 bases, leaving 3 bases not matched to a gene. The sequenced CDR3 bases are TGTGCCAGCAGTGATGAGGACAGGGCCAACTCC. The encoded protein is CASSDEDRANS. The full CDR3 reads CASSDEDRANSDYTF.

This clone was picked up a small number of times. At residue 12, TCRdb's protein is not the same as the translated DNA, so the protein here was read from the DNA. Mouse gene names apply. The CDR3 end falls 3 residues outside the read, so it is completed with the germline J gene. The V and J genes are TRBV13-3 and TRBJ1-3; 7 bases align to TRBD1. There are 15 residues in the CDR3. From germline, CDR1 is NNHDY and CDR2 SYVADS. With V trimmed by 3 bases and J by 2 bases, 5 bases remained unmatched. The CDR3 here is CASSGSGTAGNTLYF. The CDR3 DNA, read in part, is TGTGCCAGCAGTGGGTCCGGGACAGCTGGAAATACG. Combining the CDR3 with reference TRBV13-3 and TRBJ1-3 gives the whole variable domain EAAVTQSPRSKVAVTGGKVTLSCHQTNNHDYMYWYRQDTGHGLRLIHYSYVADSTEKGDIPDGYKASRPSQENFSLILELASLSQTAVYFCASSGSGTAGNTLYFGEGSRLIVV.

Ten or more counts support this clone. Germline and genes here are mouse. The read terminates 4 residues before the CDR3 end, so the remaining end is supplied by the germline J gene. The chain employs TRBV13-3 and TRBJ2-7, with TRBD2 matching 9 bases. The CDR3 sequence is 12 residues long. Germline values: CDR1 NNHDY, CDR2 SYVADS. CDR3 bases read: TGTGCCAGCGGGACTGGGCCTTAT. This encodes CASGTGPY. The entire CDR3 sequence reads CASGTGPYEQYF.

Turning to this clone: The genes and germline here are from mouse. The CDR3 protein is CTCSALRVSDYTF. The part of the CDR3 DNA that was read is TGCACCTGCAGTGCACTCAGGGTCTCC. V usage is TRBV1 and J usage is TRBJ1-2, with D tentatively TRBD1 (5 bases). The read is 4 residues too short to cover the CDR3 end, so that end is filled in from the germline J gene. Trimming pared 2 bases from V and 4 bases from J, leaving 8 bases between. The CDR3 has 13 residues. Germline V CDR1 and CDR2: NSQYPW, LRSPGD (reference sequence).

With regard to this clone: At residue 13, the DNA translation does not agree with TCRdb's protein; the protein displayed here is the one encoded by the DNA. Gene names are the mouse ones. The sequenced CDR3 bases are TGTGCCAGCAGTGATGCATTCCCAGGGACTGGAAATACG. It encodes CASSDAFPGTGNT. The full CDR3 protein reads CASSDAFPGTGNTLYF. The V gene is TRBV13-3, the J gene TRBJ1-3; possible D gene TRBD1, 5 bases. The read finishes 3 residues shy of the CDR3 end, and the germline J gene is used to complete it. CDR1 is NNHDY and CDR2 is SYVADS in the germline V gene. V was shortened by 0 bases and J by 2 bases, with 12 bases between the two germline ends. The CDR3 contains 16 residues.

This clone was observed a few times. The DNA translation disagrees with the TCRdb protein at residue 11, so the protein in this description comes from the DNA. Gene names are the mouse ones. The read falls 3 residues short of the CDR3 end, and the missing part is taken from the germline J gene. V and J are TRBV1 and TRBJ1-3, with D unclear. The germline CDR1 and CDR2 sequences are NSQYPW and LRSPGD (reference sequence). Trimming removed 1 base from V and 4 bases from J, with 8 bases in between. The CDR3 is 14 residues long. The chain's CDR3 is CTCSAVGRGNTLYF. The DNA read from the CDR3 is TGCACCTGCAGTGCAGTGGGGAGGGGAAATACG.

A remark on this clone: Genes and germline come from the mouse. The read stops 4 residues short of the end of the CDR3; the missing end is completed from the germline J gene. The rearrangement joins TRBV1 to TRBJ2-3, with 10 bases aligning to TRBD2. CDR1 is NSQYPW, CDR2 LRSPGD, per germline (reference sequence). CDR3 size: 16 residues. The V segment lost 5 bases and the J segment 1 base; nucleotides outside the gene matches: 6. The CDR3 region is CTCSTLGGRGAETLYF. CDR3 bases read: TGCACCTGCAGTACCCTGGGGGGGCGCGGTGCAGAA.

In its sample, this clone was seen a few times. Mouse gene names and germline throughout. The chain's CDR3 is CASIGTGYEQYF. Partial CDR3 DNA: TGTGCCAGCATAGGGACAGGGTAT. The V and J genes are TRBV19 and TRBJ2-7, with 9 bases that match TRBD1. Coverage ceases 4 residues before the CDR3 finishes, and the germline J gene fills in the end. The CDR3 covers 12 residues. Looked up from germline, CDR1 is FNHDT and CDR2 is SITEND (reference sequence).

To note about this clone: These gene names are mouse names. Read coverage stops 4 residues before the CDR3 terminus; the germline J gene supplies the remainder. This chain links TRBV19 with TRBJ1-4; 9 nucleotides match TRBD1. V lost 4 bases, J lost 4 bases, and 5 bases stayed unmatched. Germline V CDR1 and CDR2: FNHDT, SITEND (reference sequence). CDR3 length: 15 amino acids. The part of the CDR3 DNA that was read is TGTGCCAGCAGTGGGCCGGACAGGGGCAACGAA. This encodes CASSGPDRGNE. The whole CDR3 sequence is CASSGPDRGNERLFF.

This clone was counted only a few times. The gene names here belong to mouse. The CDR3 end lies 4 residues beyond the end of the read and is filled in from the germline J gene. This specimen includes other DNA sequences encoding the same CDR3. V gene TRBV1 combines with J gene TRBJ2-7, with 11 positions matching TRBD1. From germline, CDR1 is NSQYPW and CDR2 LRSPGD (reference sequence). V was pared by 3 bases and J by 0 bases, with 4 bases of the junction left unmatched. The CDR3 consists of 16 residues. CDR3 bases read: TGCACCTGCAGTGCTGTCGGGACAGGGGGCTCCTAT. This encodes CTCSAVGTGGSY. The whole CDR3 protein is CTCSAVGTGGSYEQYF.

This clone was detected a few times. Genes here carry mouse names. The observed sequence ends 4 residues before the CDR3 terminus, with the missing tail filled in from the germline J gene. This chain links TRBV1 with TRBJ2-5; D is perhaps TRBD1 (5 bases). Germline CDR1 NSQYPW, CDR2 LRSPGD (reference sequence). The CDR3 length is 15 residues. CDR3 sequence reads: CTCSADLQGGDTQYF. CDR3 DNA, as far as it was read: TGCACCTGCAGTGCAGACCTCCAGGGAGGAGAC.

There are a few counts of this clone. Gene names are the mouse ones. The read ends 4 residues shy of where the CDR3 ends; the end is completed using the germline J gene. V usage is TRBV19 and J usage is TRBJ2-1, with D possibly TRBD1 on 6 matching bases. CDR1 and CDR2 from the germline V gene are FNHDT and SITEND (reference sequence). The CDR3 length is 13 residues. The CDR3 region is CASSIPGEAEQFF. The sequenced CDR3 bases are TGTGCCAGCAGTATACCAGGGGAGGCT.

In the case of this clone: The protein recorded in TCRdb does not match the translated DNA at residue 12; the protein presented here comes from translating the DNA. The germline and genes are mouse ones. With the read ending 3 residues before the CDR3 end, the germline J gene is used to fill in that end. The chain combines TRBV17 with TRBJ1-6; 9 bases are shared with TRBD1. TRBJ1-6 is assigned to the ORF class and has an uncertain function. The length of the CDR3 is 15 residues. The trim removed 3 bases at V and 4 bases at J, leaving 1 base unmatched. The V gene's germline CDR1 is MNHDT and CDR2 YYDKIL. The sequenced CDR3 bases are TGTGCTAGCAGTAGGGGACAGGGTTATAATTCGCCC. Encoded protein: CASSRGQGYNSP. The entire CDR3 reads CASSRGQGYNSPLYF.

This clone was seen a handful of times. Mouse gene names and germline throughout. The DNA ends 4 residues before the CDR3 does, and the rest of the CDR3 is filled in from the germline J gene. The chain has TRBV13-3 and TRBJ2-7, with 7 bases that match TRBD1. CDR1 NNHDY and CDR2 SYVADS come from the germline V gene. V shed 5 bases, J shed 1 base, and the junction held 3 bases outside the gene matches. This CDR3 spans 13 amino acids. The CDR3 reads CASRSGQSYEQYF. CDR3 DNA, as far as it was read: TGTGCCAGCAGGTCGGGACAGTCCTAT.

As regards this clone: Germline and genes here are mouse. The CDR3 goes on 4 residues after the read ends, and that part is filled in from the germline J gene. The V call is TRBV14, the J call TRBJ2-3; 10 bases fit TRBD1. With V trimmed by 4 bases and J by 2 bases, 4 bases remained unmatched. This CDR3 spans 15 amino acids. The germline CDR1 and CDR2 sequences are SGHDT and FRDEAV. Incomplete CDR3 DNA: TGTGCCAGCAGTCCGGGACAGGGGTTTGCAGAA. This encodes CASSPGQGFAE. The CDR3 reads in full as CASSPGQGFAETLYF.